These 8 T cell receptor beta chains were all obtained from the same sample, sequenced in a study of cytomegalovirus exposure and HLA in healthy donors. Amplification used 60 Vbeta primers and 13 Jbeta primers. Sequencing used immunoSEQ multiplex PCR; TCRdb keeps in-frame clones, though not all of them. The table includes roughly 180,000 clones, about four fifths detected once. The sample comprised PBMCs. All receptors derive from a man under 40 in good health and CMV-seropositive.

V usage is TRBV27 and J usage is TRBJ2-7, with 7 bases that match TRBD1. Germline assignment: CDR1 MNHEY and CDR2 SMNVEV (reference sequence). CDR3 size: 13 residues. V lost 1 base to trimming and J lost 6 bases; unmatched junction nucleotides: 3. The CDR3 nucleotides are TGTGCCAGCAGTTTATGGAGGACAGGCGAGCAGTACTTC. Translation: CASSLWRTGEQYF.

V usage is TRBV30 and J usage is TRBJ2-1; a possible D gene is TRBD2 (5 bases). Trimming shortened V by 1 base and J by 2 bases, and 9 bases separated the two germline ends. The CDR3 consists of 14 residues. Germline lookup yields CDR1 GTSNPN and CDR2 SVGIG (reference sequence). Written as DNA, the CDR3 is TGTGCCTGGAGTGGGCTAGCAGCCTACAATGAGCAGTTCTTC. Translated: CAWSGLAAYNEQFF. Looking up the rest from reference TRBV30 and TRBJ2-1 gives the full variable domain: SQTIHQWPATLVQPVGSPLSLECTVEGTSNPNLYWYRQAAGRGLQLLFYSVGIGQISSEVPQNLSASRPQDRQFILSSKKLLLSDSGFYLCAWSGLAAYNEQFFGPGTRLTVL.

The rearrangement links TRBV28 to TRBJ2-7; TRBD1 matches at 8 bases. The CDR3 is 15 residues long. Germline V gives CDR1 MDHEN, CDR2 SYDVKM. The V gene end was trimmed by 4 bases and the J gene end by 7 bases; junction bases not matched to a gene: 12. This CDR3 is CASSSPMGTGEEQYF. The CDR3 DNA reads as TGTGCCAGCAGTTCCCCAATGGGGACAGGCGAAGAGCAGTACTTC.

This rearrangement joins TRBV10-3 to TRBJ2-5, with 10 positions matching TRBD2. The V gene's germline CDR1 is ENHRY and CDR2 SYGVKD. The CDR3 has 16 residues. Trimming removed 6 bases from V and 3 bases from J; junction bases left unmatched: 10. This chain's CDR3 is CAISANGLAAEETQYF. CDR3 DNA sequence: TGTGCCATCAGCGCAAATGGACTAGCGGCAGAAGAGACCCAGTACTTC.

This CDR3 reads CASRLQGASGYTF. In DNA, the CDR3 is TGTGCCAGTAGACTACAGGGGGCGAGTGGCTACACCTTC. The chain joins TRBV19 to TRBJ1-2, with 9 bases identical to TRBD1. The CDR3 has 13 amino acids. CDR1 LNHDA and CDR2 SQIVND come from the germline V gene (reference sequence). J gave up 7 bases and V 6 bases, and 6 bases lay outside the gene matches.

The CDR3 spells CASSPQSTDTQYF. The DNA for the CDR3 is TGTGCCAGCAGTCCCCAGAGCACAGATACGCAGTATTTT. The gene calls are TRBV28 and TRBJ2-3; D remains ambiguous. V was cut by 5 bases and J by 0 bases, with 6 bases left in between. The CDR3 has 13 amino acids. From germline, CDR1 is MDHEN and CDR2 SYDVKM.

J is TRBJ2-1 and V is TRBV6-1, with 11 bases aligning to TRBD2. Germline V gene lookup returns CDR1 MNHNS and CDR2 SASEGT. The CDR3 covers 15 residues. V trimming: 10 bases; J trimming: 4 bases; junction bases outside the gene matches: 9. The DNA of the CDR3 is TGTGCCACTAGAGGAGGGACTAGCGGTTACAATGAGCAGTTCTTC. It encodes CATRGGTSGYNEQFF.

This clone appeared once. Its ends do not fully match the called genes, so a read error is possible. This chain connects TRBV7-9 to TRBJ2-7; a weak D match, TRBD2 (6 bases). Per the germline V gene, CDR1 is SEHNR and CDR2 is FQNEAQ (reference sequence). The CDR3 runs 14 residues. CDR3 residues: CSSSFGGSTYEQYF. The DNA for the CDR3 is TGTTCCAGCAGCTTTGGGGGGAGTACCTACGAGCAGTACTTC.